This record covers a single T cell receptor beta chain. Antigen unknown. V lost 1 base and J lost 6; bases outside the gene matches: 8. The CDR3 spans 16 residues. Germline loops: CDR1 LNHNV, CDR2 YYDKDF (reference sequence). This specimen belongs to a study of CD8+ T cells in alopecia areata. Overall study results and limits: Only a single nonresponder existed, so baseline CD8+ expansion links stay unclear.

Treatment reported: oral pan-JAK inhibitor, 5-10 mg twice daily. Lesional scalp punch biopsies and peripheral blood came from alopecia areata patients. RNA extraction and reverse transcription yielded cDNA as sequencing template. TCRdb keeps only in-frame clones here, not all; method: immunoSEQ multiplex PCR. The sample consists of 1,500 to 2,500 clones, 77% of them appearing once. Specimen: skin, collected at approximately week 45, from a patient treated with tofacitinib. This chain joins TRBV15 and TRBJ2-1, with 8 bases that match TRBD2. The receptor was isolated from a human donor with alopecia areata. The CDR3: CATSRAAGGGSNEQFF. Here the CDR3 DNA reads TGTGCCACCAGCAGAGCCGCTGGCGGGGGGAGCAATGAGCAGTTCTTC.